A single sample gave rise to the 18 T cell receptor beta chains below, sequenced in a study of blood T cell repertoires in COVID-19. Data came from immunoSEQ multiplex PCR; TCRdb stores just in-frame clones and leaves some out. This sample carries approximately 140,000 clones, roughly 89% of them seen once, and the ten largest clones take approximately 4.2%. The sequenced material came from peripheral blood. All receptors come from a woman aged 35 to 49 with acute or convalescent COVID-19.

The chain employs TRBV19 and TRBJ1-1; 7 bases map to TRBD1. Germline-derived CDR1 and CDR2 are LNHDA and SQIVND (reference sequence). The V segment lost 10 bases and the J segment 4 bases; nucleotides outside the gene matches: 12. The CDR3 sequence is 14 residues long. CDR3: CATRRAAGGTEAFF. The CDR3 region has the DNA TGTGCCACCCGCCGGGCCGCAGGGGGCACTGAAGCTTTCTTT. The variable domain in full, completed from reference TRBV19 and TRBJ1-1, reads DGGITQSPKYLFRKEGQNVTLSCEQNLNHDAMYWYRQDPGQGLRLIYYSQIVNDFQKGDIAEGYSVSREKKESFPLTVTSAQKNPTAFYLCATRRAAGGTEAFFGQGTRLTVV.

The rearrangement links TRBV24-1 to TRBJ2-7, with D tentatively TRBD1 (5 bases). This CDR3 is built from 13 residues. Germline CDR1 and CDR2: KGHDR and SFDVKD. Trimming cost V 2 bases and J 3 bases, with 7 bases left between them. The CDR3 region has the DNA TGTGCCACCAGTGATTCAGGGAACTACGAGCAGTACTTC. It is translated as CATSDSGNYEQYF.

The chain couples TRBV30 to TRBJ1-6, with D possibly matching TRBD1 (5 bases). Germline V CDR1 and CDR2: GTSNPN, SVGIG (reference sequence). V lost 3 bases, J lost 0 bases, and 18 bases lay in between. CDR3 size: 18 residues. The CDR3 here is CAWSAGLGGSSYNSPLHF. CDR3 bases: TGTGCCTGGAGCGCAGGGTTGGGAGGGAGCTCCTATAATTCACCCCTCCACTTT.

V and J are TRBV4-3 and TRBJ2-7, with TRBD2 matching 11 bases. Losses at the gene ends were 4 bases for V and 3 bases for J; bases not matched to a gene: 5. CDR1 and CDR2 from the germline V gene are LGHNA and YSLEER. CDR3 length: 15 residues. DNA of the CDR3: TGCGCCAGCAGCCTGGGGACTAGCGGATACTACGAGCAGTACTTC. Amino acids: CASSLGTSGYYEQYF.

V gene TRBV19 combines with J gene TRBJ2-7, with a possible D match to TRBD1 (5 bases). Germline CDR1 LNHDA, CDR2 SQIVND (reference sequence). The CDR3 extends over 14 amino acids. V lost 6 bases and J 4 bases, leaving 16 bases between the germline ends. In DNA form, the CDR3 reads TGTGCCAGTAGAGTCACTAACAAGGGGTACGAGCAGTACTTC. Translation gives CASRVTNKGYEQYF.

CDR3 coding DNA: TGTGCCAGCAGCCACACCGCCTCTAGCGGGAGTGGGCAAGAGACCCAGTACTTC. This sequence encodes CASSHTASSGSGQETQYF. This chain joins TRBV14 and TRBJ2-5, with TRBD2 matching over 10 bases. The CDR3 consists of 18 residues. Germline V gives CDR1 SGHDN, CDR2 FVKESK. The V segment lost 3 bases and the J segment 2 bases; nucleotides outside the gene matches: 12.

This clone showed up just once. The chain uses TRBV28 and TRBJ1-1, with no clear D. V lost 5 bases to trimming and J lost 1 base, with 11 bases between them. Germline V CDR1 and CDR2: MDHEN, SYDVKM. This CDR3 region has 14 residues. The CDR3 region is CASSRIPGNTEAFF. CDR3 DNA: TGTGCCAGCAGTCGGATCCCAGGGAACACTGAAGCTTTCTTT.

The J gene is TRBJ2-5, the V gene TRBV3-1 (or the pseudogene TRBV3-2); D uncertain. The CDR3 sequence is 14 residues long. The V gene lost 4 bases and the J gene lost 2 bases, with 11 bases spanning the gap. CDR1 and CDR2 from the germline V gene are LGHDT and YNNKEL (reference sequence). The CDR3 DNA reads TGTGCCAGCAGCCTCTCCTTAGCTCAAGAGACCCAGTACTTC. This encodes CASSLSLAQETQYF.

J is TRBJ2-5 and V is TRBV11-2; a possible D gene is TRBD1 (6 bases). The CDR3 runs 14 residues. Germline-derived CDR1 and CDR2 are SGHAT and FQNNGV. V dropped 5 bases and J dropped 10 bases, with 20 bases sitting between them. CDR3 coding DNA: TGTGCCAGCAGCCCCGCCAGGGGCCCGAGAGGCCAGTACTTC. Translation: CASSPARGPRGQYF.

The chain uses TRBV14 and TRBJ1-2; TRBD1 matches at 8 bases. CDR1 and CDR2 (germline): SGHDN, FVKESK. This CDR3 region has 13 residues. J lost 8 bases, V lost 1 base, and 3 bases had no gene match. As DNA, the CDR3 is TGTGCCAGCAGCCAAGGAGCAGGGGGCGGCTACACCTTC. It translates to CASSQGAGGGYTF.

The chain uses TRBV4-3 and TRBJ2-7, with D tentatively TRBD1 (6 bases). The germline V gene has CDR1 LGHNA and CDR2 YSLEER. This CDR3 is built from 15 residues. Trimming removed 3 bases at V and 2 bases at J, with 14 bases between. In DNA, the CDR3 is TGCGCCAGCAGCCATCAACAGGGATCCCCCTACGAGCAGTACTTC. It is translated as CASSHQQGSPYEQYF.

This chain links TRBV11-1 with TRBJ2-3; a possible D gene is TRBD2 (5 bases). The CDR3 sequence is 12 residues long. V was pared by 5 bases and J by 3 bases, with 6 bases between. Per the germline V gene, CDR1 is SGHAT and CDR2 is FQDESV (reference sequence). CDR3 sequence (DNA): TGTGCCAGCAGCACGGGGACAGATACGCAGTATTTT. It codes for CASSTGTDTQYF.

The count of this clone is one. The V gene is TRBV23-1, the J gene TRBJ1-6; no definite D call. TRBV23-1 is flagged as an ORF with uncertain function. CDR3 size: 16 residues. V was cut by 2 bases and J by 6 bases, with 14 bases left in between. CDR3 sequence (DNA): TGCGCCAGCAGTCAAGGAGGGAACCTCCCTAATTCACCCCTCCACTTT. Its translation: CASSQGGNLPNSPLHF.

The count of this clone is one. The chain uses TRBV27 and TRBJ1-2, with 9 bases that match TRBD1. The CDR3 has 15 residues. CDR1 and CDR2 from the germline V gene are MNHEY and SMNVEV (reference sequence). Germline trimming cut 2 bases from V and 4 bases from J; bases unmatched to any gene: 5. Here the CDR3 DNA reads TGTGCCAGCAGTTTAGGGGGACAGGGCCCCTATGGCTACACCTTC. Its translation is CASSLGGQGPYGYTF.

A single count supports this clone. The chain is built from TRBV6-2 or TRBV6-3 and TRBJ1-1; no firm D call. Trimming stripped 2 bases from V and 8 bases from J, with 12 bases between. This CDR3 is built from 13 residues. Germline V gene data show CDR1 as MNHEY and CDR2 as SVGEGT. The CDR3 DNA sequence: TGTGCCAGCAGTTACGTTCTCCCGGGGGAAGCTTTCTTT. Translating it yields CASSYVLPGEAFF.

The chain uses TRBV30 and TRBJ1-2; D is unclear. Between the trimmed V and J ends, which lost 1 base and 7 bases, there was a span of 13 bases. CDR1 and CDR2 (germline): GTSNPN, SVGIG (reference sequence). This CDR3 is 13 amino acids long. The CDR3 bases are TGTGCCTGGAGTGCGAGCGGGGTCTCTGGCTACACCTTC. Protein product: CAWSASGVSGYTF.

The chain carries TRBV4-1 and TRBJ2-7; D not certain. V lost 1 base, J lost 2 bases, and 12 bases lay in between. CDR1 is MGHRA, CDR2 YSYEKL, per germline. The CDR3 contains 15 residues. CDR3 sequence: CASSQVMGRTYEQYF. CDR3 nucleotides: TGCGCCAGCAGCCAAGTTATGGGCAGGACCTACGAGCAGTACTTC.

J is TRBJ1-2 and V is TRBV6-6; 10 bases match TRBD1. Germline V gene lookup returns CDR1 MNHNY and CDR2 SVGAGI (reference sequence). Germline trimming cut 2 bases from V and 8 bases from J; bases unmatched to any gene: 5. This CDR3 is built from 14 residues. CDR3 amino acids: CASSYEDRGKGYTF. DNA of the CDR3: TGTGCCAGCAGTTACGAGGACAGGGGGAAAGGCTACACCTTC.